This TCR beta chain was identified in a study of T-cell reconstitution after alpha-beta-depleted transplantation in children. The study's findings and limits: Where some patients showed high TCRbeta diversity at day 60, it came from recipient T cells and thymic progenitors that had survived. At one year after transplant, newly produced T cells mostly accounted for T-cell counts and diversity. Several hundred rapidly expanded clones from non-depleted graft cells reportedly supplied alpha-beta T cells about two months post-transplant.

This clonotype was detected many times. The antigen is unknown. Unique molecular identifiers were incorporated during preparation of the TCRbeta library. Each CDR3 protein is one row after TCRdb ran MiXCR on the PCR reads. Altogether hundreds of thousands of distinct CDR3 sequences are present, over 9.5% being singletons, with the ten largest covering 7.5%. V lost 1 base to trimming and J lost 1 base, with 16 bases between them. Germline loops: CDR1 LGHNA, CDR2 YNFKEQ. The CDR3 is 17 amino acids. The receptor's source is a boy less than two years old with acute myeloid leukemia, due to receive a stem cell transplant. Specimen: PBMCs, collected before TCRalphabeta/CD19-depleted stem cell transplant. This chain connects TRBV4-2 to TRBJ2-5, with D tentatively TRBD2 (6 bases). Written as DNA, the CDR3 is TGTGCCAGCAGCCAAGGTTGGTCCAGCGGGTCCCAAGAGACCCAGTACTTC. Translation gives CASSQGWSSGSQETQYF.